This T cell receptor beta chain was captured in a study of blood T cells in healthy people across ages. Study-level background: Capture by template switching was about one barcoded beta molecule per two T cells.

Isolating PBMCs gave at least 6 million of these cells per sample. Germline V gene sequence: CDR1 DFQATT, CDR2 SNEGSKA (reference sequence). Trimming took 7 bases from V and 1 from J; bases not matched to a gene: 7. This CDR3 comprises 15 residues. A second PCR of about 7 to 12 cycles used a sample-barcoded 5' primer and a J-beta primer mix. Every cDNA was tagged by a template-switch adaptor with 12 random nucleotides. One entry per CDR3 protein results from TCRdb running MiXCR on the 5' RACE reads. The sample contains about 1.8 million distinct CDR3 sequences, around half of which appear only once. Sequencing was performed on blood. The chain carries TRBV20-1 and TRBJ2-6, with TRBD2 matching 7 bases. The origin of this receptor is a middle-aged woman in good health. DNA of the CDR3: TGCAGTGTCAAAAACGGGGGGTCTGGGGCCAACGTCCTGACTTTC. Amino acids: CSVKNGGSGANVLTF.